This T cell receptor beta chain was recovered during a study of shared clonotypes between healthy human individuals. The length of the CDR3 is 14 residues. Trimming took off 4 bases at V and 0 bases at J, with 10 bases between the two ends. Germline V gives CDR1 SGHRS, CDR2 YFSETQ. Produced via immunoSEQ multiplex PCR; TCRdb's table is partial and in-frame only. Among about 2.4 million clones, 93% were seen once, and the ten largest hold 0.36%. The TCR comes from a man aged 18 to 30 in good health. Some clones in this sample may be carry-over from other donors' samples. The gene calls are TRBV5-1 and TRBJ1-1, with D possibly matching TRBD1 (5 bases). The sequenced sample consisted of naive CD4+ T cells from PBMCs. Specified subset: CD45RA+ positively selected. In DNA, the CDR3 is TGCGCCAGCAGCGGGGCGCAGGTGAACACTGAAGCTTTCTTT. Its protein product is CASSGAQVNTEAFF. The whole variable domain, filled in from reference TRBV5-1 and TRBJ1-1, reads KAGVTQTPRYLIKTRGQQVTLSCSPISGHRSVSWYQQTPGQGLQFLFEYFSETQRNKGNFPGRFSGRQFSNSRSEMNVSTLELGDSALYLCASSGAQVNTEAFFGQGTRLTVV.